This T cell receptor (beta chain) was captured by sequencing in a study of blood T cell repertoires in COVID-19. About the research overall: Nucleic acid was either cDNA or gDNA, and it came from T cells, B-cell-depleted T cells, or PBMCs.

V lost 3 bases and J lost 5, with 12 bases in between. CDR1 KGHDR and CDR2 SFDVKD come from the germline V gene. The CDR3 contains 14 residues. Repertoires were generated with immunoSEQ multiplex PCR, while TCRdb's copy carries only in-frame clones and drops some. The table shows just over 350,000 clones, with about 90% occurring only once. This receptor was obtained from a woman between 25 and 40 years old who had recovered from COVID-19. The sequenced material came from PBMCs or T cells enriched from blood (not recorded which). The gene calls are TRBV24-1 and TRBJ2-5, with D perhaps matching TRBD1 (6 bases). CDR3 loop: CATSDGGLGETQYF. In nucleotides, the CDR3 is TGTGCCACCAGTGATGGGGGCCTCGGGGAGACCCAGTACTTC.